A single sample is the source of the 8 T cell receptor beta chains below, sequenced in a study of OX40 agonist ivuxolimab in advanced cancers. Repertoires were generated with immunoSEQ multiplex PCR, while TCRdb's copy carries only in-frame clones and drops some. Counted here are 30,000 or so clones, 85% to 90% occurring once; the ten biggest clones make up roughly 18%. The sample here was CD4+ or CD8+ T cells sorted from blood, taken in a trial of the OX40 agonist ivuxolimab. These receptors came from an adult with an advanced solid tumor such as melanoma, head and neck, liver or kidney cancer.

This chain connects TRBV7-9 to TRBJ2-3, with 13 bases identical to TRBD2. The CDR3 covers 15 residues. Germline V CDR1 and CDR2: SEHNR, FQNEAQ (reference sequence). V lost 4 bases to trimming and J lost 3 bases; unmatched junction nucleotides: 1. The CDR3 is CASSSLAGGTDTQYF. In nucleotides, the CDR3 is TGTGCCAGCAGCTCACTAGCGGGGGGGACAGATACGCAGTATTTT.

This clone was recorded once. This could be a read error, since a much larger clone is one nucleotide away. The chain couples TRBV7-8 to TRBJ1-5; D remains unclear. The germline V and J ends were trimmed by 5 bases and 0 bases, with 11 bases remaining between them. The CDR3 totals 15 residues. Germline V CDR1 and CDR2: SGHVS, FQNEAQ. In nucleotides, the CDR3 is TGTGCCAGCAGCGCCGACTCCTATAGCAATCAGCCCCAGCATTTT. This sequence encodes CASSADSYSNQPQHF.

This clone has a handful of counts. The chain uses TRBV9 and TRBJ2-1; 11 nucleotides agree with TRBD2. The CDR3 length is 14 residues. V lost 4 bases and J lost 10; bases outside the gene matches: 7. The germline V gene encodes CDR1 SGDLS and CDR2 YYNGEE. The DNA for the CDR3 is TGTGCCAGCAGCTATAGCGGGGGGGTACGGGAGCAGTTCTTC. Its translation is CASSYSGGVREQFF.

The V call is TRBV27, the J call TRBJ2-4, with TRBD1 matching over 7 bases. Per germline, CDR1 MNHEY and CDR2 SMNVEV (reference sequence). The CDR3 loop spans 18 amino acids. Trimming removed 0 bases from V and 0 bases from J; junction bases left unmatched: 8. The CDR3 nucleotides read TGTGCCAGCAGTTTATCGGGTGGGACAGCCCTAGCCAAAAACATTCAGTACTTC. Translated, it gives CASSLSGGTALAKNIQYF.

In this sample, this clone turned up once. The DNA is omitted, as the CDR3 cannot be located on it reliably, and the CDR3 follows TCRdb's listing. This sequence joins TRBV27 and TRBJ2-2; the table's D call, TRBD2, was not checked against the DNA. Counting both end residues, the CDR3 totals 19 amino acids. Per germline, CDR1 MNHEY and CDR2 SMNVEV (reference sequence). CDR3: CASSLNLYLERDDTGELFF.

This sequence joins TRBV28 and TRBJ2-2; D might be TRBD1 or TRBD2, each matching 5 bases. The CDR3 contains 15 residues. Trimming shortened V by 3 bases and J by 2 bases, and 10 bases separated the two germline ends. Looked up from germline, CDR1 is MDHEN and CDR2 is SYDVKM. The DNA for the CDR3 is TGTGCCAGCAGTTTTTTCCGGGACAACACCGGGGAGCTGTTTTTT. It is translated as CASSFFRDNTGELFF.

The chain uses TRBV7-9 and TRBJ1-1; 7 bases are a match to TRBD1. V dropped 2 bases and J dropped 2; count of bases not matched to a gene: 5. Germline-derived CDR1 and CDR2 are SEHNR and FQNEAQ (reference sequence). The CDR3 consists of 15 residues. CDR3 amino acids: CASSLTQGDNTEAFF. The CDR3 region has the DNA TGTGCCAGCAGCTTAACGCAGGGGGATAACACTGAAGCTTTCTTT.

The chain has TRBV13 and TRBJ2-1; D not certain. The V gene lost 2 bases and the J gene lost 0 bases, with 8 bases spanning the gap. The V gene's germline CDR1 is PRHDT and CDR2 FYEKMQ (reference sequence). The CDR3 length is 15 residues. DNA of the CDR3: TGTGCCAGCAGCTTAACCTACGACTCCTACAATGAGCAGTTCTTC. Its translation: CASSLTYDSYNEQFF.